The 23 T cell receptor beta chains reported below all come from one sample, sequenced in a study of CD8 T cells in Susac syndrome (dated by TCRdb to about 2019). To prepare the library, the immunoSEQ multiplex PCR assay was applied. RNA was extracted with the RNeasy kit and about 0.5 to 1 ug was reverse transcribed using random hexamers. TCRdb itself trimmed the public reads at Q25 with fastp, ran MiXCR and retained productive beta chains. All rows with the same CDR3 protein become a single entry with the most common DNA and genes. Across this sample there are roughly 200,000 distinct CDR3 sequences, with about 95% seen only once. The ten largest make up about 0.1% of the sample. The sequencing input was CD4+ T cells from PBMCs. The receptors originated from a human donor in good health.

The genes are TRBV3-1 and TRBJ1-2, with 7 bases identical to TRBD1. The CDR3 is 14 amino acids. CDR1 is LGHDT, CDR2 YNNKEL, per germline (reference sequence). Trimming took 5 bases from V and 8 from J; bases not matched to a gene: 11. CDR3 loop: CASSSQTGLKGYTF. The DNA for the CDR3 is TGTGCCAGCAGCTCCCAGACAGGGTTGAAAGGCTACACCTTC.

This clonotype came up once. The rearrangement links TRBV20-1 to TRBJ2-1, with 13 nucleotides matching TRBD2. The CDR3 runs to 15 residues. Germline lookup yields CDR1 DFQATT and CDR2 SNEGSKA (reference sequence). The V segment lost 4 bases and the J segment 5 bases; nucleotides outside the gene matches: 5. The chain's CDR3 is CSATGTSGIHNEQFF. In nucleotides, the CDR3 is TGCAGTGCTACTGGGACTAGCGGGATCCACAATGAGCAGTTCTTC.

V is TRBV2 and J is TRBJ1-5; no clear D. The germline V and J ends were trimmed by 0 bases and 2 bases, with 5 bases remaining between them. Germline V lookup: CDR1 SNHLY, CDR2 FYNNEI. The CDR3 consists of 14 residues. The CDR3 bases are TGTGCCAGCAGTGAAGCGACGGGCAATCAGCCCCAGCATTTT. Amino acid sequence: CASSEATGNQPQHF.

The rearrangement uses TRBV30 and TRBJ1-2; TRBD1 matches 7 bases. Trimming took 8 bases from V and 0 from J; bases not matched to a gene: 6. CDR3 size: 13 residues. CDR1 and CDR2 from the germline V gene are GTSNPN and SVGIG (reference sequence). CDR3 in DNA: TGTGCCGGAAGGGACAGCGCTAACTATGGCTACACCTTC. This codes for CAGRDSANYGYTF.

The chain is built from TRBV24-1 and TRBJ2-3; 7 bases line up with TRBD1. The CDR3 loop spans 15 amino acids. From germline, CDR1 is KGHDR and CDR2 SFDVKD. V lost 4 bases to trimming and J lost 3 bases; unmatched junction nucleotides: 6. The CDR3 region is CATSDPGQLTDTQYF. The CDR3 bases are TGTGCCACCAGTGACCCGGGACAGCTAACAGATACGCAGTATTTT.

CDR3 amino acids: CASSPTVNNEQFF. The CDR3 DNA reads TGTGCCAGCAGTCCGACGGTGAACAATGAGCAGTTCTTC. This chain links TRBV12-3 or TRBV12-4 with TRBJ2-1; unclear D gene. This CDR3 is built from 13 residues. Trimming took off 5 bases at V and 5 bases at J, with 10 bases between the two ends.

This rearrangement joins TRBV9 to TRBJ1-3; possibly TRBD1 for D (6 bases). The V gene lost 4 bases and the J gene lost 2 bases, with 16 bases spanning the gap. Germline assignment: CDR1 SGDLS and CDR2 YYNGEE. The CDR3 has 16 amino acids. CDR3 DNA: TGTGCCAGCAGCTCGTACCTGACAGGAGCTGGAAACACCATATATTTT. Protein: CASSSYLTGAGNTIYF.

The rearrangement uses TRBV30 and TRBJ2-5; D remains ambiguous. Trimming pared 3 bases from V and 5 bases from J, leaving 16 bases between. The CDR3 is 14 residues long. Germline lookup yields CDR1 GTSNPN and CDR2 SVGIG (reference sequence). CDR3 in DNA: TGTGCCTGGAGCGACTCCCCTCTTGGGGAGACCCAGTACTTC. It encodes CAWSDSPLGETQYF.

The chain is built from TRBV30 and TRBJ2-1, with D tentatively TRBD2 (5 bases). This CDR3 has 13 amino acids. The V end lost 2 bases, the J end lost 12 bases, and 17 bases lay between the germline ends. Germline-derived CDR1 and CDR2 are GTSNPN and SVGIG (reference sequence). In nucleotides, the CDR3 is TGTGCCTGGAGTCCGGGGAGAACTGTTGGGCAGTTCTTC. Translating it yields CAWSPGRTVGQFF.

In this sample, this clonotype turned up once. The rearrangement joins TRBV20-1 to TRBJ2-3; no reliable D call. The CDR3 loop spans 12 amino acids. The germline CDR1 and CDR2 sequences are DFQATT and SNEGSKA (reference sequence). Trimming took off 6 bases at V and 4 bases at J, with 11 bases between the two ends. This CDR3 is CSALRPPDTQYF. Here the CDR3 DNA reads TGCAGTGCGCTCCGCCCCCCAGATACGCAGTATTTT.

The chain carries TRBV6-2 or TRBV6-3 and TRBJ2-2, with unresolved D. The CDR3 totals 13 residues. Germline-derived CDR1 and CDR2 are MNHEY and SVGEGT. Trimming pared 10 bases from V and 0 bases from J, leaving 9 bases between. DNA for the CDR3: TGTGCCACCTCGACCACGAACACCGGGGAGCTGTTTTTT. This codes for CATSTTNTGELFF.

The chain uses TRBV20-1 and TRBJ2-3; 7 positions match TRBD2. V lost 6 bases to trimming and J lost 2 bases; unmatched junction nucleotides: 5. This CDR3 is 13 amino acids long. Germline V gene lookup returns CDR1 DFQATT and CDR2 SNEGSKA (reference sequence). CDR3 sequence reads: CSAFLADTDTQYF. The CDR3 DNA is TGCAGTGCGTTTCTAGCGGACACAGATACGCAGTATTTT.

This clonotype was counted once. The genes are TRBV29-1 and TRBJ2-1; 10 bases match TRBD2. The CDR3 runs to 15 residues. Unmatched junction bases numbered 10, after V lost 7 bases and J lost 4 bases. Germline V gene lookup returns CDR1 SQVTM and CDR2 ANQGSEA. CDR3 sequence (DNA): TGCAGCGCTAGGACTAGCGGAAATGTTTACAATGAGCAGTTCTTC. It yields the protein CSARTSGNVYNEQFF.

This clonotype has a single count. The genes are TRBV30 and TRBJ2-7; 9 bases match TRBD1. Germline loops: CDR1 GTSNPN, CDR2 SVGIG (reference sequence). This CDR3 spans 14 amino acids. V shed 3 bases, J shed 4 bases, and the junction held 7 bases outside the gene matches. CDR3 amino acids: CAWSHWTGDYEQYF. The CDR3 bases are TGTGCCTGGAGCCATTGGACAGGGGATTACGAGCAGTACTTC.

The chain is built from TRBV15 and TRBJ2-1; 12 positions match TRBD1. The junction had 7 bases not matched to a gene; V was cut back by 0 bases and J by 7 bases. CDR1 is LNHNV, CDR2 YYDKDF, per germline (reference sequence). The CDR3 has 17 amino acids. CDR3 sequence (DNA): TGTGCCACCAGCAGAGACCCCGGGACAGGGGGCAGGAATGAGCAGTTCTTC. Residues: CATSRDPGTGGRNEQFF.

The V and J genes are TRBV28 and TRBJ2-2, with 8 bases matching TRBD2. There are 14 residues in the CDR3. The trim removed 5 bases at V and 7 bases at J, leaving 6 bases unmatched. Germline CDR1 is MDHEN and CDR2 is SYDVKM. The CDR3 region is CASSPPGGHGELFF. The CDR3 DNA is TGTGCCAGCAGTCCTCCGGGGGGGCACGGGGAGCTGTTTTTT.

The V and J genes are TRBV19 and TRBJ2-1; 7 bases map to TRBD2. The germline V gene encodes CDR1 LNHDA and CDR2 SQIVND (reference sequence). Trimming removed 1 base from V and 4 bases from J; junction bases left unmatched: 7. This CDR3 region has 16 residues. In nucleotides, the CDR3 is TGTGCCAGTAGTATAGGGGAGCTAGCGGAATACAATGAGCAGTTCTTC. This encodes CASSIGELAEYNEQFF.

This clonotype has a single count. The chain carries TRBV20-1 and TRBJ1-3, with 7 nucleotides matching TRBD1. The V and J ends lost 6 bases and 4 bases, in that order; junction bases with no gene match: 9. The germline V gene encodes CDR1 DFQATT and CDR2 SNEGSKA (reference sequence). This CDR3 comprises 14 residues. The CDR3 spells CSASTGDYGNTIYF. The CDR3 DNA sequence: TGCAGTGCCAGTACAGGGGATTACGGAAACACCATATATTTT.

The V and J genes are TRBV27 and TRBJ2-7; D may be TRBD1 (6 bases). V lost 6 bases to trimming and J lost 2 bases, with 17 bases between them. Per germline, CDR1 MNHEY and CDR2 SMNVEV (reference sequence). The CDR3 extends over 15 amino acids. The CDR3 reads CASSRDRQGPYEQYF. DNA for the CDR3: TGTGCCAGCAGCCGGGACCGTCAGGGGCCCTACGAGCAGTACTTC.

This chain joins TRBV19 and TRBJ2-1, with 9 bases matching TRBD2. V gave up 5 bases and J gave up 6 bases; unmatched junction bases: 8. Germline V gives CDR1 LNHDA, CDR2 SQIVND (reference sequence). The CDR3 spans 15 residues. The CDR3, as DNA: TGTGCCAGTAGTGAATTAGCGGGAGATTTCAATGAGCAGTTCTTC. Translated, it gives CASSELAGDFNEQFF.

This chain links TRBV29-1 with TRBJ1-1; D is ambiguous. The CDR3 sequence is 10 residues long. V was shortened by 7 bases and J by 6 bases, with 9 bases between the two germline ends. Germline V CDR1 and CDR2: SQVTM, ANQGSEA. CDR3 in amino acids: CSGSGAEAFF. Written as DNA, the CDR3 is TGCAGCGGCAGCGGGGCTGAAGCTTTCTTT.

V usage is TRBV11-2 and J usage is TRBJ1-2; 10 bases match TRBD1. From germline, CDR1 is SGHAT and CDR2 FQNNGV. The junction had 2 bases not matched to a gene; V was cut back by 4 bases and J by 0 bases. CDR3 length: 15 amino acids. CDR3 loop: CASSSTGGTNYGYTF. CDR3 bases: TGTGCCAGCAGCTCGACAGGGGGCACTAACTATGGCTACACCTTC. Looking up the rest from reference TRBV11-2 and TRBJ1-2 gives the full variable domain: EAGVAQSPRYKIIEKRQSVAFWCNPISGHATLYWYQQILGQGPKLLIQFQNNGVVDDSQLPKDRFSAERLKGVDSTLKIQPAKLEDSAVYLCASSSTGGTNYGYTFGSGTRLTVV.

The CDR3 nucleotides are TGTGCCACCAGTGATCAGACTAGCGGGAGTGAGCAGTTCTTC. The encoded protein is CATSDQTSGSEQFF. The rearrangement uses TRBV24-1 and TRBJ2-1; TRBD2 matches 12 bases. Germline CDR1 KGHDR, CDR2 SFDVKD. Losses at the gene ends were 3 bases for V and 9 bases for J; bases not matched to a gene: 2. CDR3 length: 14 amino acids.